The sequence of this T cell receptor beta chain was determined in a study of T cells expressing NK-cell markers. Study-level information: Seven HCMV-seropositive donors and one seronegative donor made up the eight sequenced donors. General study findings and limits: Certain NKG2C+ T cell clones were expanded, and their HCMV specificity remained unclear.

Comment on this clonotype: The antigen is undetermined.

Researchers built TCR beta cDNA using 5'RACE template switching with UMIs. TCRdb re-called the 5' RACE reads; one entry per CDR3 protein, DNA not given. The sample's table shows 400,000 or so distinct CDR3 sequences. Germline CDR1 and CDR2: SQVTM and ANQGSEA. CDR3 length: 15 residues. The TCR originated in a woman in her 50s in good health. The chain joins TRBV29-1 to TRBJ2-1; absent DNA, TCRdb's TRBD1 call cannot be checked. The sequenced sample consisted of blood T cells: a sorted CD56 or NKG2C T cell subset, CD4+ or CD8+ T cells, or bulk PBMC T cells (not recorded which). CDR3 region: CSSRGLGGLSDEQFF.